This T cell receptor (beta chain) was captured in a study of T cell clonality in common variable immunodeficiency (dated by TCRdb to between 2015 and 2017). Study-wide conclusions, independent of this receptor: Fewer deletions and N-nucleotide insertions were reportedly observed in CVID TCRbeta sequences, and highly modified clones with 13 or more V deletions were reportedly absent from CVID TCRbeta sequences. According to the authors, finding the cause of the higher clonality in CVID would require sequencing the repertoires of T cell subpopulations. Fewer TCRbeta clones were shared among CVID subjects than among healthy controls (p < 0.0001). Even though DNA input was the same, control samples had an average of about 90,000 unique sequences each, compared with about 30,000 in CVID samples. TCRbeta clonality was higher in CVID subjects than in healthy controls (t-test p = 0.018), and the increase was most characteristic of about a third of subjects. Correlations between repertoire features and clinical complications were limited by patient heterogeneity within the CVID cohort.

CVID samples and control samples contributed equivalent amounts of genomic DNA as sequencing input. For every sample, a 60 bp segment covering the rearranged TCRbeta CDR3 region was amplified and then sequenced. The immunoSEQ assay, a bias-corrected multiplex PCR combined with high-throughput sequencing, was used for TCRbeta amplification. Per the authors' processing: Every unique nucleotide sequence counted as a clone and was annotated with V, D and J genes, copy number and frequency. Sequences were labeled productive if in frame, and non-productive if out of frame or containing stop codons. As previously described, Shannon's entropy was used to calculate clonality. The predicted amino acid sequences of productive clones were used to derive mean CDR3 Kyte-Doolittle hydropathy. The R hclust function was used to hierarchically cluster scaled V gene usage with Manhattan distance and complete linkage. Sharing of clones by CDR3 amino acid sequence was evaluated through resampling of 12 repertoires per group over 100 rounds. Repertoires were searched for 65 to 75 published EBV-specific and some 240 published CMV-specific TCRbeta sequences. After two CVID samples that produced fewer than 10,000 sequences were dropped from the analysis, roughly 42 CVID repertoires remained. This immuneACCESS table, as held by TCRdb, lists in-frame sequences with V and J called but not all clones. Of the missing ones, under half trace to an unresolved V gene in checked studies; the others have no known cause. D and trimming were read from the DNA, whereas the V and J calls and clone size are those reported in that table. The sample features tens of thousands of clones, and none is a singleton. Clones ranked in the top ten supply over 0.7% of the sample.

Both CVID patients and healthy controls were predominantly of Caucasian heritage. Heparinized peripheral whole blood samples of about 4.5 to 8 ml were collected from each donor. TCRbeta CDR3 repertoires were sequenced from genomic DNA of adults with common variable immune deficiency (CVID) and healthy adult controls. There were some 22 healthy adult volunteers in the control group (around twelve female and ten or so male), ranging in age from roughly 20 to 70 years, with a mean age of roughly 32. Diluted blood was density-centrifuged over Hypaque 1077 or Ficoll-Paque to isolate peripheral blood mononuclear cells. Genomic DNA was extracted from unsorted mononuclear cells by Qiagen column purification or by a centrifugation-based method. The CDR3 goes from the cysteine to the phenylalanine over 14 residues. Shown are 33 bases from within the CDR3, in frame from base 1. From a lookup of the germline V gene, CDR1 and CDR2 are SGHTA and FQGNSA. For this chain, trimming is 4 bases at the V end and 1 base at the J end, and the number of junction bases without a gene match is 3.

This clone appeared many times. Its antigen is still unknown. The CDR3 end falls 3 residues outside the read, so it is completed with the germline J gene. The sequenced sample consisted of peripheral blood mononuclear cells. The sequence came from a person aged 18-69 years in good health. The chain is encoded by TRBV7-2 joined to TRBJ2-5; 7 bases in the middle match TRBD2. Incomplete CDR3 DNA: TGTGCCAGCAGCTCAGAGCGGGGCCAAGAGACC. This translates into CASSSERGQET. The entire CDR3 protein is CASSSERGQETQYF.